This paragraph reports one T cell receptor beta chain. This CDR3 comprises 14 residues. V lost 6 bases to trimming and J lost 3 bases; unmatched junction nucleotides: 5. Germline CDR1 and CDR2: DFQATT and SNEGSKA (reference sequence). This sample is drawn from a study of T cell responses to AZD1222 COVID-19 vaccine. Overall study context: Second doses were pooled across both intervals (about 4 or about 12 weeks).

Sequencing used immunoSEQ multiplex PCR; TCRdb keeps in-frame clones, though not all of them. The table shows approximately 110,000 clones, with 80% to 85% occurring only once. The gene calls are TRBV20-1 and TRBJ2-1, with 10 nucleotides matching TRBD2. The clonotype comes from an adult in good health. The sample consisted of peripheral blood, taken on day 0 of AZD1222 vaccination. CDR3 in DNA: TGCAGTGCCAGTGGACTAGCGGACTACAATGAGCAGTTCTTC. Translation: CSASGLADYNEQFF.